This T cell receptor (beta chain) was observed in a study of regulatory T cells in long-lasting Graves disease. Turning to the study itself: Antithyroid drugs had been taken under 3 months by newly diagnosed Graves' patients.

From germline, CDR1 is SGHDT and CDR2 YYEEEE. The V and J ends lost 0 bases and 8 bases, in that order; junction bases with no gene match: 6. The CDR3 totals 15 residues. Libraries of TCR beta came from iRepertoire HTBI primers plus Arm-PCR of CDR3 regions. TCRdb reanalysed the multiplex PCR reads using MiXCR and keeps one entry per CDR3 protein. The sample has a few hundred thousand distinct CDR3 sequences, roughly 14% seen once. Time point of the sample: newly diagnosed GD, antithyroid drugs for less than 3 months. Isolated PBMC RNA provided the starting material for the TCR library. These data also featured in a second study, about T cells in Graves' hyperthyroidism and ophthalmopathy. That work contributes: The study used the HTBI primer set for a first-round RT-PCR of the TCR CDR3.

The chain uses TRBV5-6 and TRBJ1-4; 8 bases match TRBD1. The sequenced sample was peripheral blood mononuclear cells (PBMCs), obtained at new diagnosis, from a patient treated with antithyroid drugs. This sequence was found in a man aged 25 to 45 with Graves disease. The DNA for the CDR3 is TGTGCCAGCAGCTTGGATCCAGGGGGCCGGGAAAAACTGTTTTTT. This codes for CASSLDPGGREKLFF.